The rows below give T cell receptor beta chains drawn from one sample of a study of Ad26.COV2.S vaccination and SARS-CoV-2 variants. Libraries were prepared by immunoSEQ multiplex PCR; TCRdb keeps only in-frame clonotypes and omits some of them. The profile shows roughly 270,000 clones, roughly 86% of them singletons. Sequencing used peripheral blood, obtained in a trial of Ad26.COV2.S vaccine versus placebo. The receptors here all came from a person aged 18 to 59 who received the Ad26.COV2.S COVID-19 vaccine or a placebo. Each CDR3 is given with its conserved first and last residue. D genes are given only for firm matches. Size tells how often a clone was seen (once, few, many) or the class of an expanded clone, and some rows leave it out.

TRBJ1-2	-	TRBD1	TRBV6-5	CATLRDRGGHYGYTF	TGTGCCACCCTCCGGGACAGGGGGGGACACTATGGCTACACCTTC
TRBJ1-5	-	-	TRBV19	CASSFQDSNQPQHF	TGTGCCAGTAGTTTCCAAGACAGCAATCAGCCCCAGCATTTT
TRBJ2-3	-	TRBD1	TRBV10-1	CASSGGPGTGTLDTQYF	TGCGCCAGCAGTGGAGGACCCGGGACAGGCACCCTAGATACGCAGTATTTT
TRBJ1-2	-	-	TRBV19	CASSMMGEGHGYTF	TGTGCCAGTAGTATGATGGGAGAAGGGCACGGCTACACCTTC
TRBJ2-2	-	-	TRBV9	CASSAAGANTGELFF	TGTGCCAGCAGCGCAGCGGGCGCGAACACCGGGGAGCTGTTTTTT
TRBJ1-1	-	TRBD1	TRBV7-9	CASSLRGTGLAEAFF	TGTGCCAGCAGCCTCAGAGGGACAGGGCTCGCTGAAGCTTTCTTT
TRBJ2-3	-	TRBD2	TRBV5-4	CASSTSGGAGTQYF	TGTGCCAGCTCAACTAGCGGGGGGGCGGGTACGCAGTATTTT
TRBJ2-7	-	-	TRBV19	CASSIGAGIGREQYF	TGTGCCAGTAGTATAGGGGCAGGGATTGGGCGCGAGCAGTACTTC
TRBJ1-6	-	-	TRBV7-9	CASGGSNSYNSPLHF	TGTGCCAGCGGGGGATCCAACTCCTATAATTCACCCCTCCACTTT
TRBJ1-6	-	TRBD1	TRBV28	CASRPGTVTFTLHF	TGTGCCAGCAGACCCGGGACAGTAACCTTCACCCTCCACTTT
TRBJ2-2	-	TRBD1	TRBV7-2	CASSSRDRYTGELFF	TGTGCCAGCAGCTCCCGGGACAGGTATACCGGGGAGCTGTTTTTT
TRBJ2-3	-	TRBD1	TRBV6-5	CASTPGTGGSYTQYF	TGTGCCAGCACCCCCGGGACAGGGGGCTCATATACGCAGTATTTT
TRBJ1-5	few	-	TRBV15	CATSRRDQPQHF	TGTGCCACCAGCAGGCGAGATCAGCCCCAGCATTTT
TRBJ1-1	-	-	TRBV5-1	CASSLDGPGTEAFF	TGCGCCAGCAGCTTGGATGGGCCCGGGACGGAAGCTTTCTTT
TRBJ2-2	-	TRBD2	TRBV12-5	CASGRTSGSRGELFF	TGTGCTAGTGGTCGGACTAGCGGGAGTAGGGGGGAGCTGTTTTTT
TRBJ1-1	-	-	TRBV7-2	CASSSGRTVNTEAFF	TGTGCCAGCAGCTCAGGACGGACGGTGAACACTGAAGCTTTCTTT
TRBJ2-7	-	-	TRBV29-1	CSVGVSSYEQYF	TGCAGCGTTGGAGTCAGCTCCTACGAGCAGTACTTC
TRBJ1-1	-	-	TRBV2	CASSQDRNTEAFF	TGTGCCAGCAGTCAGGATAGGAACACTGAAGCTTTCTTT
TRBJ2-3	-	-	TRBV28	CASSLGGSTDTQYF	TGTGCCAGCAGTTTGGGCGGGAGCACAGATACGCAGTATTTT
TRBJ2-5	-	TRBD1	TRBV29-1	CSTALPGQGDETQYF	TGCAGCACTGCTCTTCCGGGACAGGGGGACGAGACCCAGTACTTC
TRBJ2-6	-	TRBD1	TRBV10-1	CASSDGRGLSGANVLTF	TGCGCCAGCAGTGATGGCAGGGGGCTCTCTGGGGCCAACGTCCTGACTTTC
TRBJ2-5	-	TRBD2	TRBV7-8	CASSLLAGGVETQYF	TGTGCCAGCAGCTTACTAGCGGGGGGTGTAGAGACCCAGTACTTC
TRBJ1-2	-	-	TRBV5-1	CASSPDVDYGYTF	TGCGCCAGCAGCCCGGACGTAGACTATGGCTACACCTTC
TRBJ2-3	few	-	TRBV6-5	CASSWVGNNLIGQYF	TGTGCCAGCAGTTGGGTCGGGAACAACCTTATTGGGCAGTATTTT
TRBJ2-1	-	TRBD2	TRBV10-1	CASSRLAGGHNEQFF	TGCGCCAGCAGTAGGCTAGCGGGAGGCCACAATGAGCAGTTCTTC
TRBJ2-3	-	-	TRBV6-1	CASSEPGGHTTDTQYF	TGTGCCAGCAGTGAGCCCGGCGGCCACACCACAGATACGCAGTATTTT
TRBJ2-1	-	-	TRBV11-2	CASSLRVAYNEQFF	TGTGCCAGCAGCTTAAGGGTGGCGTACAATGAGCAGTTCTTC
TRBJ2-7	-	-	TRBV27	CASSWNRNYEQYF	TGTGCCAGCAGTTGGAACAGAAACTACGAGCAGTACTTC
TRBJ2-5	-	-	TRBV5-1	CASSLAAGETQYF	TGCGCCAGCAGCTTGGCCGCCGGGGAGACCCAGTACTTC
TRBJ2-1	-	-	TRBV15	CATSKDLTYNEQFF	TGTGCCACCAGCAAAGACCTAACCTACAATGAGCAGTTCTTC
TRBJ1-1	-	-	TRBV27	CASSLFWEMNTEAFF	TGTGCCAGCAGTTTATTTTGGGAAATGAACACTGAAGCTTTCTTT
TRBJ1-1	-	-	TRBV20-1	CSASWGLNTEAFF	TGCAGTGCTAGTTGGGGATTGAACACTGAAGCTTTCTTT
TRBJ1-6	-	TRBD1	TRBV3-1/TRBV3-2	CASSHQYRQGNSPLHF	TGTGCCAGCAGCCACCAATACCGACAGGGGAACTCACCCCTCCACTTT
TRBJ2-1	-	TRBD1	TRBV27	CASRGQVSYNEQFF	TGTGCCAGCAGGGGACAGGTCTCCTACAATGAGCAGTTCTTC
TRBJ1-2	few	-	TRBV5-4	CASSSGPAGYGYTF	TGTGCCAGCAGCTCCGGTCCCGCTGGCTATGGCTACACCTTC
TRBJ2-3	-	-	TRBV7-2	CASSLGPHTDTQYF	TGTGCCAGCAGCTTAGGCCCCCATACAGATACGCAGTATTTT
TRBJ1-1	-	TRBD1	TRBV28	CASRLGTENTEAFF	TGTGCCAGCAGATTAGGGACAGAGAACACTGAAGCTTTCTTT
TRBJ1-2	-	-	TRBV29-1	CSVNRESYGYTF	TGCAGCGTTAACAGGGAGAGCTATGGCTACACCTTC
TRBJ2-1	-	-	TRBV10-3	CAIKDQDNEQFF	TGTGCCATCAAAGACCAAGACAATGAGCAGTTCTTC
TRBJ2-1	-	-	TRBV5-6	CASSTGGWGNEQFF	TGTGCCAGCAGCACCGGAGGGTGGGGCAATGAGCAGTTCTTC
TRBJ2-1	once	TRBD2	TRBV6-1	CASSEKGVVAGVLEQFF	TGTGCCAGCAGTGAAAAAGGGGTGGTAGCGGGAGTACTTGAGCAGTTCTTC
TRBJ2-1	-	TRBD2	TRBV7-3	CASSLPGGTYNEQFF	TGTGCCAGCAGCTTACCGGGGGGAACCTACAATGAGCAGTTCTTC
TRBJ2-1	-	-	TRBV27	CASSLQVEGGEQFF	TGTGCCAGCAGTTTACAGGTCGAGGGGGGTGAGCAGTTCTTC
TRBJ2-7	-	-	TRBV7-2	CASSYSGTDPLEQYF	TGTGCCAGCAGCTATTCCGGGACTGACCCTCTGGAGCAGTACTTC
TRBJ2-7	-	TRBD2	TRBV5-1	CASSWGTSGFSYEQYF	TGCGCCAGCAGCTGGGGGACTAGCGGCTTTTCCTACGAGCAGTACTTC
TRBJ2-5	-	-	TRBV7-3	CASSLWGSSTEETQYF	TGTGCCAGCAGCTTATGGGGCAGTTCTACGGAAGAGACCCAGTACTTC
TRBJ2-7	-	TRBD1	TRBV6-5	CASSRQGIASYEQYF	TGTGCCAGCAGTCGACAGGGGATTGCCTCCTACGAGCAGTACTTC
TRBJ1-1	-	TRBD1	TRBV28	CASSRHGQGGTEAFF	TGTGCCAGCAGCCGCCATGGACAGGGGGGCACTGAAGCTTTCTTT
TRBJ1-2	-	-	TRBV5-1	CASSFKGEGYTF	TGCGCCAGCAGCTTCAAAGGGGAAGGCTACACCTTC
TRBJ1-2	-	-	TRBV29-1	CSVEFAGQYYGYTF	TGCAGCGTTGAATTTGCAGGCCAGTACTATGGCTACACCTTC
TRBJ1-4	-	TRBD1	TRBV5-1	CASSPGQGGSEKLFF	TGCGCCAGCAGCCCGGGACAGGGGGGGAGTGAAAAACTGTTTTTT
TRBJ2-7	once	TRBD2	TRBV28	CASSLWGTSIPEQYF	TGTGCCAGCAGTTTATGGGGGACTAGTATACCCGAGCAGTACTTC
TRBJ1-3	once	-	TRBV5-4	CASSLGGYSGNTIYF	TGTGCCAGCAGCTTGGGGGGGTACTCTGGAAACACCATATATTTT